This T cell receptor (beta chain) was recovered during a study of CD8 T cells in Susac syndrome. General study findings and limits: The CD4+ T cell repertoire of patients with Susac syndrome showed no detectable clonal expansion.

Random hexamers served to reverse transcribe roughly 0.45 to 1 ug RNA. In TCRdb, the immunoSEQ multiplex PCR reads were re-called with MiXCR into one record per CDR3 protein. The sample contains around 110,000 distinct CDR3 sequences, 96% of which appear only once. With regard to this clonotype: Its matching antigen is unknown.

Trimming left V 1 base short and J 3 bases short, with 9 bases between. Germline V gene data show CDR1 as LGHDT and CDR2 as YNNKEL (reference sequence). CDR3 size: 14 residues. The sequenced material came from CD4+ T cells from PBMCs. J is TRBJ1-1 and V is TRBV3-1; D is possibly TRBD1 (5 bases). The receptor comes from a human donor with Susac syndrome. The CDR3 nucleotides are TGTGCCAGCAGCCAAGGGGGCTGGGACACTGAAGCTTTCTTT. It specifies CASSQGGWDTEAFF.